This T cell receptor (beta chain) was retrieved from a study of T cells in Graves' hyperthyroidism and ophthalmopathy. Turning to the study itself: At the time of initial diagnosis and before any treatment, peripheral blood was collected.

Notes on this clonotype: Antigen specificity is unknown.

Germline assignment: CDR1 SGHVS and CDR2 FNYEAQ. CDR3 length equals 18 residues. V gave up 4 bases and J gave up 4 bases, with 22 bases separating them. TCR beta CDR3 regions were amplified from RNA. HTBI primers were the set used in a first-round RT-PCR of the TCR CDR3. TCRdb analysed the multiplex PCR reads with MiXCR anew, one entry per CDR3 protein. This sample has some 700,000 distinct CDR3 sequences, with roughly 17% found just once. Study conclusions and caveats: Most thyroid clonotypes expanded above 0.001 were also detected in blood.

Sample: blood. The chain recombines TRBV7-6 with TRBJ2-2; weak D call: TRBD2 (5 bases). The clonotype originates from a man aged 45-65 years with Graves' hyperthyroidism. CDR3 coding DNA: TGTGCCAGCAGCTCGGCCCGTGACTATCCCTGGGGCACCGGGGAGCTGTTTTTT. It codes for CASSSARDYPWGTGELFF. Supplemented by reference TRBV7-6 and TRBJ2-2, the full variable domain reads GAGVSQSPRYKVTKRGQDVALRCDPISGHVSLYWYRQALGQGPEFLTYFNYEAQQDKSGLPNDRFSAERPEGSISTLTIQRTEQRDSAMYRCASSSARDYPWGTGELFFGEGSRLTVL.